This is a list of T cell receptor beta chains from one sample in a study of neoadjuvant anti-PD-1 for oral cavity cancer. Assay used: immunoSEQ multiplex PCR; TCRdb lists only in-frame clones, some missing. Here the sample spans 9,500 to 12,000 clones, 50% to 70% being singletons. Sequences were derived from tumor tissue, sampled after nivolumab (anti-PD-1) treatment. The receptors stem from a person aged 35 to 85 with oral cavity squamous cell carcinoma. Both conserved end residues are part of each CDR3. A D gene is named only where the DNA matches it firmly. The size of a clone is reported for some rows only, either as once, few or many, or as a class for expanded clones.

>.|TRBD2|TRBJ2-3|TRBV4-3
TGCGCCAGCAGCCATTCCGGGACTAGCGGGAGTACGCAGTATTTT
CASSHSGTSGSTQYF
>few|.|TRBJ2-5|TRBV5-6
TGTGCCAGCAGCCCCCCCGGGGGGCTAGTAGAGACCCAGTACTTC
CASSPPGGLVETQYF
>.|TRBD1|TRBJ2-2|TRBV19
TGTGCCAGTTTGGGACAGGGGAGGTTCGGGGAGCTGTTTTTT
CASLGQGRFGELFF
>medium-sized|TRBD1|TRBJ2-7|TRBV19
TGTGCCAGTAGTATCCCCGGGACAGCCATCGGGCAGTACTTC
CASSIPGTAIGQYF
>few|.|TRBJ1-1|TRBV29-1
TGCAGCGCAACCTTGGGACTTTCTACTGAAGCTTTCTTT
CSATLGLSTEAFF
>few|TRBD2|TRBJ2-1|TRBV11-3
TGTGCCAGCAGCTTAGTGGGGGGGACTAGCAATGAGCAGTTCTTC
CASSLVGGTSNEQFF
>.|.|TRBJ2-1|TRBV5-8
TGTGCCAGCAGCTTTAACGAGAACTCCTACAATGAGCAGTTCTTC
CASSFNENSYNEQFF
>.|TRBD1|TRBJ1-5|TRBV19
TGTGCCAGTAGTTCACCGGGACAGGGATCCCCGGGAGGCAATCAGCCCCAGCATTTT
CASSSPGQGSPGGNQPQHF
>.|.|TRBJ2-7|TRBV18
TGTGCCAGCTCACCAAGCAGGGACGAGCAGTACTTC
CASSPSRDEQYF
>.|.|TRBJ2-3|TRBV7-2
TGTGCCAGCAGCTTATACGTGGATACGCAGTATTTT
CASSLYVDTQYF
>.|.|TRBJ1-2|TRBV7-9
TGTGCCAGCAGTCCTGGCCGGACAGAGGATGGCTACACCTTC
CASSPGRTEDGYTF
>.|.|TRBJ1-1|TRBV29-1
TGCAGCGTTGAAGGGTGGGAGAGGACTGAAGCTTTCTTT
CSVEGWERTEAFF
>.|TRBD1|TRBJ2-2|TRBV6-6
TGTGCCAGCAATAGACAGGGGTGGAACACCGGGGAGCTGTTTTTT
CASNRQGWNTGELFF
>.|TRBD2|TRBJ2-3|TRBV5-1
TGCGCCAGCAGCTCAGGGACTAGCAGGGCCTTAGGCACAGATACGCAGTATTTT
CASSSGTSRALGTDTQYF
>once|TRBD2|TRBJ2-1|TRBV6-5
TGTGCCAGCAGTCTAGCGGGAGGAGAGTTCTTC
CASSLAGGEFF
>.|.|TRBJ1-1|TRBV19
TGTGCCAGCATCGGGCTGAGTGGTACTGAAGCTTTCTTT
CASIGLSGTEAFF
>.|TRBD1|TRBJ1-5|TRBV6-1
TGTGCCAGCAGTAGACAGGGACGCGATCAGCCCCAGCATTTT
CASSRQGRDQPQHF
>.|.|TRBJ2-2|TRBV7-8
TGTGCCAGCAGCCTGACCGCCACCGGGGAGCTGTTTTTT
CASSLTATGELFF
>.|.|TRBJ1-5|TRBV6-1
TGTGCCAGCAGTGAAGGCAACAATCAGCCCCAGCATTTT
CASSEGNNQPQHF
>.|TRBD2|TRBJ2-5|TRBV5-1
TGCGCCAGCAGCCCGGCGGGAGGAGAGACCCAGTACTTC
CASSPAGGETQYF
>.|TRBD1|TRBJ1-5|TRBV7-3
TGTGCCAGCAGCTTAGTGGTGACAGGGAGCAATCAGCCCCAGCATTTT
CASSLVVTGSNQPQHF
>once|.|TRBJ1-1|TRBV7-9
TGTGCCAGCAGCTTAGCGTCAGGGCGTTCTTGGGCTTTCTTT
CASSLASGRSWAFF
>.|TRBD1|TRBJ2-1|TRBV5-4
TGTGCCAGCACCCGGGAAAGGACAGGGACCTACAATGAGCAGTTCTTC
CASTRERTGTYNEQFF
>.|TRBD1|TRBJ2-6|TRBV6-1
TGTGCCAGCAGTACAGGGGGTTCTGGGGCCAACGTCCTGACTTTC
CASSTGGSGANVLTF
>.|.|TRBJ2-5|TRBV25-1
TGTGCCAGCAGTGATGGTGGGACTCAGACCCAGTACTTC
CASSDGGTQTQYF
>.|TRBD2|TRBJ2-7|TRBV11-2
TGTGCCAGCAGCTCGACTAGCGGAGGGAGCTCCTACGAGCAGTACTTC
CASSSTSGGSSYEQYF
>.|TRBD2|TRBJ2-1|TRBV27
TGTGCCAGCAGTTTACGGTCGGGGGGGAGGAACAATGAGCAGTTCTTC
CASSLRSGGRNNEQFF
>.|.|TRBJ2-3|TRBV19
TGTGCCAGTAGTATAGGACACCGGAGCACAGATACGCAGTATTTT
CASSIGHRSTDTQYF
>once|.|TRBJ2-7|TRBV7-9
TGTGCCAGCAGCTTTGTCTCCTACGAGCAGTACTTC
CASSFVSYEQYF
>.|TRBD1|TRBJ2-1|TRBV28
TGTGCCCACAGGGGGGAGCAAAGGAAGGATGAGCAGTTCTTC
CAHRGEQRKDEQFF
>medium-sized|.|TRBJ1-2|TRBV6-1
TGTGCCAGCAGTGAAAGGGGAGGTTATGGCTACACCTTC
CASSERGGYGYTF
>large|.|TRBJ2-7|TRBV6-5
TGTGCCAGCAGCCCTCCGGGACGATACGAGCAGTACTTC
CASSPPGRYEQYF
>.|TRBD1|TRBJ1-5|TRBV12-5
TGTGCTAGTGGTCGACAGGGGGCCCCCGGGGAGCCCCAGCATTTT
CASGRQGAPGEPQHF
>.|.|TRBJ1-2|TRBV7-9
TGTGCCAGCAGCTTAGGAGATGGGGTGGGTGGCTACACCTTC
CASSLGDGVGGYTF
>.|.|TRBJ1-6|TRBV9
TGTGCCAGCAGCGTAGTTGGGGGCGAGTCACCCCTCCACTTT
CASSVVGGESPLHF
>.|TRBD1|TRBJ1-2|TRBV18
TGTGCCAGCTCACCTGGACAGGCTAGGGTAGTCACCTATGGCTACACCTTC
CASSPGQARVVTYGYTF
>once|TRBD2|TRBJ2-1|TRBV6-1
TGTGCCAGCAGTTCGGGACTAGCGGGGGCGGGTGAGCAGTTCTTC
CASSSGLAGAGEQFF
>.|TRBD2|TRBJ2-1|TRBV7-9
TGTGCCAGCAGCCCCCTGGGGCTTATGGGAGGGATCGATGAGCAGTTCTTC
CASSPLGLMGGIDEQFF
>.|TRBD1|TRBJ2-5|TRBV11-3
TGTGCCAGCAGCTTATCCCACCTTTCGGGACAGGGGGCGGTGACCCAGTACTTC
CASSLSHLSGQGAVTQYF
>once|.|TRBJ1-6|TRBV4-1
TGCGCCAGCAGCCAAGATTACCCCGGGAATTCACCCCTCCACTTT
CASSQDYPGNSPLHF
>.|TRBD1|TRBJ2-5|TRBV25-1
TGTGCCAGCAGCCATACAGGGGGCGGCGAGACCCAGTACTTC
CASSHTGGGETQYF
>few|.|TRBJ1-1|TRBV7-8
TGTGCCAGCAGCCTATACAGGGTCGGTGACACTGAAGCTTTCTTT
CASSLYRVGDTEAFF
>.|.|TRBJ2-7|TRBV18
TGTGCCAGCTCACTGACGGGACAAATAGTCTACGAGCAGTACTTC
CASSLTGQIVYEQYF
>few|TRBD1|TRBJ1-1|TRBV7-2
TGTGCCAGCAGCAAGACAGGGTTGAGGGGATCTGAAGCTTTCTTT
CASSKTGLRGSEAFF
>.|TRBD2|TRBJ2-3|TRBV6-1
TGTGCCAGCAGTGATGGACTAGCGGGAGGTACAGATACGCAGTATTTT
CASSDGLAGGTDTQYF
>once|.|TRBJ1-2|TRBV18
TGTGCCAGCTCACCGGGCGGACTCTATGGCTACACCTTC
CASSPGGLYGYTF
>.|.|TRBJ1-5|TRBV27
TGTGCCAGCAGTTCTTTGGCAAAAGGGAAACAGCCCCAGCATTTT
CASSSLAKGKQPQHF
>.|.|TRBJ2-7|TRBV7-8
TGTGCCAGCAGCCCTCCGGGACGATACGAGCAGTACTTC
CASSPPGRYEQYF
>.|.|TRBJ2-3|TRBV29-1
TGCAGCGTACGTTTAGGGGGGCGCACGCAGTATTTT
CSVRLGGRTQYF
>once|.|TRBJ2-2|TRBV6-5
TGTGCCAGCAGTTTCGGTCGCAGGGACACCGGGGAGCTGTTTTTT
CASSFGRRDTGELFF
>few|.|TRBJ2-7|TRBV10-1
TGCGCCAGCAGTGAAAACAGCCACTACGAGCAGTACTTC
CASSENSHYEQYF
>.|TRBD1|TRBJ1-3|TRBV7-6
TGTGCCAGCAGCTATACAGGGGCAGGAGACACCATATATTTT
CASSYTGAGDTIYF
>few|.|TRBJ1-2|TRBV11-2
TGTGCCAGCAGCTTAGCAACGGGGAACTATGGCTACACCTTC
CASSLATGNYGYTF
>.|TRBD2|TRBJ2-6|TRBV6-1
TGTGCCAGCAGCGAAGCGGGGTCCGGGGCCAACGTCCTGACTTTC
CASSEAGSGANVLTF
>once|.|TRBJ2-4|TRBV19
TGTGCCACCCAGACCGGGACGGCTGGGGTAGCCAAAAACATTCAGTACTTC
CATQTGTAGVAKNIQYF
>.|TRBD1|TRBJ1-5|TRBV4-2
TGTGCCAGCAGCCAAGAAGAAGGGGGCGGGCTGAGGCAGCCCCAGCATTTT
CASSQEEGGGLRQPQHF
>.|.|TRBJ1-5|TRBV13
TGTGCCAGCAGCCTCAGGGCTGGAAGAAATAGCAATCAGCCCCAGCATTTT
CASSLRAGRNSNQPQHF